This paragraph reports one T cell receptor (beta chain). This clone was detected a few times. No cognate antigen has been identified for it. The input lacks base qualities; no much larger clone sits a single base away. The data were taken from a study of CD8+ T cells in alopecia areata (dated 2018 in TCRdb). In the study overall: The treated patients took part in an open-label pilot trial in which moderate-to-severe alopecia areata was treated with oral tofacitinib at 5 to 10 mg twice daily. Patients stayed on tofacitinib for 6 to 18 months and then had 6 months of follow-up off drug so that delayed response and recurrence could be assessed. The SALT score, which quantifies the percentage of affected scalp surface area, was used to measure disease severity in treated patients. In both human patients and the C3H/HeJ mouse model, the study applied high-throughput TCRbeta sequencing to look at T cell clonal expansion in alopecia areata. On the human side, TCRbeta sequencing was run on scalp tissue and on sorted CD4+ and CD8+ peripheral blood T cells from healthy controls and from alopecia areata patients with either patchy or totalis/universalis disease. Patients on tofacitinib were biopsied at baseline and after 4 and 24 weeks of treatment, and several of the patients also had a later scalp biopsy. Scalp clonality was compared among normal scalp (n=4), patchy alopecia areata scalp (n=8), and alopecia totalis/universalis scalp (n=8). The RNA source kit depended on sample type: the PAXgene miRNA kit for fixed scalp, the miRNeasy kit for PBMCs, and the RNeasy kit for mouse skin. TCRbeta CDR3 regions were amplified by immunoSEQ multiplex PCR with 35 Vbeta forward and 13 Jbeta reverse primers. The paper as a whole reports these results and caveats: TCR sequences shared between patients were less clear than in mice, possibly partly because of HLA diversity in the patient population. Resident alphabeta T cells in normal human skin are also sequenced, complicating scalp TCR repertoire analysis, unlike mouse skin dominated by gammadelta T cells. Many expanded lesional clones were found to persist in scalp and blood during tofacitinib treatment, and relapse after treatment cessation may be partly explained by this persistence. Scalp clonality and the number of expanded CD8+ clones among the top 100 scalp clones were significantly decreased by tofacitinib. Lesional scalp, especially in alopecia totalis/universalis, showed higher clonality and more expanded CD8+ clones than normal scalp, suggesting antigenic drive. Because the treated cohort was small and had only one nonresponder, larger studies are needed to examine links between baseline CD8+ expansion and response.

Trimming takes 1 base from V and 6 bases from J, and the germline ends sit 12 bases apart. The germline V gene sets CDR1 to SQVTM and CDR2 to ANQGSEA. There are 14 amino acids in the CDR3, from cysteine to phenylalanine inclusive. Just CDR3 DNA is preserved here, 42 bases in frame from base 1. Libraries were constructed by the immunoSEQ multiplex PCR assay. RNA was extracted from all samples and reverse transcribed into cDNA, which served as template for TCR sequencing. SuperScript III was used for first-strand cDNA synthesis, primed with a 2:1 mix of oligo-dT and random hexamers. Amplification bias was assessed with a synthetic immune receptor repertoire, and residual bias was removed computationally. The published analysis was carried out like this. After raw reads were preprocessed to remove errors, the CDR3 was defined following IMGT conventions as running from the conserved cysteine to phenylalanine. Clonality was computed as 1 minus the Shannon entropy, with the entropy normalized by log2 of the number of productive unique TCRs. Whether scalp clones were CD4 or CD8 was inferred by matching scalp TCRbeta sequences against CD4 and CD8 repertoires sorted from blood. In TCRdb, the immuneACCESS table is reduced to in-frame sequences with V and J assigned. These tables do not hold every clone; where another copy was compared, an unresolved V gene accounts for under half, and the others remain unexplained. V and J calls and clone size follow that table, whereas D and trimming were derived from the DNA. For this sample the table gives 150,000 or so clones, of which about two thirds were detected only once. Approximately 0.91% of the sample rests with the top ten.

This specimen's time point label, interpreted: about 4 weeks on oral tofacitinib. The treatment or condition label here, explained by the study, means: oral pan-JAK inhibitor, 5-10 mg twice daily. From alopecia areata patients, peripheral blood was collected along with lesional scalp punch biopsies. PBMCs were isolated by density centrifugation and stained for CD3, CD4 and CD8, and CD4+ and CD8+ T cells were sorted on a FACSAria. The chain joins TRBV29-1 to TRBJ1-4, with TRBD1 perhaps the D gene, on 5 matching bases. This clonotype originated in a human donor with alopecia areata. This material consisted of CD4+ T cells sorted from blood, taken at week 4, from a patient treated with tofacitinib. The DNA reads TGCAGCGTTGAAGGGAGGGGCCCAGATGAAAAACTGTTTTTT. Its protein is CSVEGRGPDEKLFF.